These T cell receptor beta chains were read from a single sample in a study of early T cells in non-severe SARS-CoV-2 infection. TCRdb reanalysed the 5' RACE reads using MiXCR and keeps one entry per CDR3 protein. This sample has more than 35,000 distinct CDR3 sequences, with less than 6.5% found just once. The sequenced material came from whole blood. The receptor source for this set is an adult who was a healthcare worker with PCR-confirmed SARS-CoV-2 infection or an uninfected control (not recorded which). Both conserved end residues are part of each CDR3. Each record gives: J gene, V gene, D gene, CDR3 protein. A D gene is named only where the DNA matches it firmly.

J: TRBJ2-3
V: TRBV5-1
D: NA
CDR3: CASSLEVFTDTQYF

J: TRBJ2-7
V: TRBV14
D: NA
CDR3: CASSQERGSWQYF

J: TRBJ2-1
V: TRBV2
D: NA
CDR3: CASSGGTRAYNEQFF

J: TRBJ1-5
V: TRBV30
D: NA
CDR3: CAWSEGTPSNQPQHF

J: TRBJ2-7
V: TRBV6-5
D: TRBD2
CDR3: CASSQTSGGPGEQYF

J: TRBJ2-5
V: TRBV7-2
D: TRBD2
CDR3: CASSTRSGGETQYF

J: TRBJ1-1
V: TRBV11-3
D: NA
CDR3: CASSLDPPAVMNTEAFF

J: TRBJ2-3
V: TRBV7-2
D: NA
CDR3: CASSPLKGGADTQYF

J: TRBJ2-3
V: TRBV19
D: TRBD2
CDR3: CASSTGLADTQYF

J: TRBJ1-4
V: TRBV7-9
D: TRBD1
CDR3: CASSRPDRVGEKLFF

J: TRBJ2-5
V: TRBV20-1
D: NA
CDR3: CSARQKETQYF